These 10 T cell receptor beta chains share one sample of origin, sequenced in a study of CD8 T cells in Susac syndrome. RNA, at roughly 0.5 to 1 ug, was reverse transcribed with random hexamers. TCRdb reprocessed the immunoSEQ multiplex PCR reads with MiXCR, giving one entry per CDR3 protein. The table records 150,000 to 180,000 distinct CDR3 sequences, roughly 95% of them present only once. Sequencing used CD8+ T cells from PBMCs. The receptors shown here come from a human donor with multiple sclerosis.

This clonotype has a single count. This chain connects TRBV29-1 to TRBJ2-7; D remains ambiguous. The V end was cut by 6 bases, the J end by 1 base, with 10 bases between. The CDR3 runs to 12 residues. CDR1 is SQVTM and CDR2 is ANQGSEA in the germline V gene. This CDR3 is CSVTDTSYEQYF. Written as DNA, the CDR3 is TGCAGCGTCACGGATACTTCCTACGAGCAGTACTTC.

The rearrangement uses TRBV7-9 and TRBJ2-3, with TRBD2 as a possible D gene (6 bases). Germline V CDR1 and CDR2: SEHNR, FQNEAQ (reference sequence). V shed 2 bases and J shed 5 bases, with 17 bases lying between them. This CDR3 has 16 amino acids. CDR3 sequence (DNA): TGTGCCAGCAGCTTAAGCGTGGCGGGGCCAGGAGATACGCAGTATTTT. Translated, it gives CASSLSVAGPGDTQYF.

This clonotype was seen once. The chain is built from TRBV24-1 and TRBJ2-3; 7 positions agree with TRBD1. The germline V gene encodes CDR1 KGHDR and CDR2 SFDVKD. After removal of 3 bases from V and 3 bases from J, the junction contained 8 bases not matched to a gene. The CDR3 length is 16 residues. DNA of the CDR3: TGTGCCACCAGTGATGGCGACAGGGCCCCGACAGATACGCAGTATTTT. This encodes CATSDGDRAPTDTQYF.

This chain joins TRBV15 and TRBJ2-7, with 7 nucleotides matching TRBD1. CDR1 LNHNV and CDR2 YYDKDF come from the germline V gene (reference sequence). This CDR3 spans 13 amino acids. The V segment lost 1 base and the J segment 6 bases; nucleotides outside the gene matches: 3. Here the CDR3 DNA reads TGTGCCACCAGCAGAGTCCCAGGGGGCGAGCAGTACTTC. Translating it yields CATSRVPGGEQYF.

The rearrangement links TRBV7-6 to TRBJ2-1; D not certain. V was pared by 1 base and J by 10 bases, with 11 bases between. The CDR3 contains 13 residues. The V gene's germline CDR1 is SGHVS and CDR2 FNYEAQ. The DNA of the CDR3 is TGTGCCAGCAGCTTAGAGGTACGGATGGAGCAGTTCTTC. Amino acid sequence: CASSLEVRMEQFF.

The rearrangement uses TRBV30 and TRBJ2-3; D is unclear. V shed 3 bases and J shed 5 bases, with 18 bases lying between them. CDR3 length: 15 amino acids. Germline V gene lookup returns CDR1 GTSNPN and CDR2 SVGIG (reference sequence). Here the CDR3 DNA reads TGTGCCTGGAGCCCCCCCACCGCCTGGGGAGATACGCAGTATTTT. Translated: CAWSPPTAWGDTQYF.

J is TRBJ1-5 and V is TRBV27, with D possibly TRBD1 on 5 matching bases. The CDR3 length is 14 residues. V shed 2 bases and J shed 3 bases, with 8 bases lying between them. Germline V CDR1 and CDR2: MNHEY, SMNVEV (reference sequence). The CDR3 loop reads CASSLKGYNQPQHF. CDR3 bases: TGTGCCAGCAGTTTAAAGGGGTACAATCAGCCCCAGCATTTT.

DNA for the CDR3: TGTGCCAGCAGCTGGGGAAACCTGGACAGTTTCTATAATTCACCCCTCCACTTT. Translated: CASSWGNLDSFYNSPLHF. J is TRBJ1-6 and V is TRBV7-2; a possible D gene is TRBD1 (6 bases). The CDR3 is 18 amino acids. V was cut by 4 bases and J by 3 bases, with 19 bases left in between. Germline CDR1 is SGHTA and CDR2 is FQGNSA.

The chain couples TRBV4-1 to TRBJ2-3, with TRBD2 as a possible D gene (5 bases). CDR3 size: 15 residues. Trimming cost V 0 bases and J 0 bases, with 7 bases left between them. CDR1 is MGHRA and CDR2 is YSYEKL in the germline V gene. For the CDR3, the DNA is TGCGCCAGCAGCCAAGATAGCGCCAGCACAGATACGCAGTATTTT. Translated: CASSQDSASTDTQYF.

The V gene is TRBV29-1, the J gene TRBJ1-2; no clear D gene. V was pared by 4 bases and J by 6 bases, with 9 bases between. Looked up from germline, CDR1 is SQVTM and CDR2 is ANQGSEA. The length of the CDR3 is 11 residues. The CDR3 sequence is CSVGGSNGYTF. CDR3 in DNA: TGCAGCGTTGGGGGATCCAATGGCTACACCTTC.